The next 12 T cell receptor beta chains were all read from a single sample in a study of blood T cells in healthy people across ages. A sample-barcoded 5' primer and a J-beta primer mix were used in a second PCR of roughly 6 to 11 cycles. Each CDR3 protein is one row after TCRdb ran MiXCR on the 5' RACE reads. The table lists about 580,000 distinct CDR3 sequences, around half of them singletons. Sequencing was performed on blood. All receptors come from a man older than 75 in good health.

This clonotype was picked up many times. V usage is TRBV5-1 and J usage is TRBJ2-1; 8 positions agree with TRBD2. V lost 4 bases and J lost 3; bases outside the gene matches: 3. Germline V CDR1 and CDR2: SGHRS, YFSETQ. The CDR3 is 14 residues long. The chain's CDR3 is CASSRSGGYNEQFF. CDR3 DNA sequence: TGCGCCAGCAGCAGAAGCGGGGGCTACAATGAGCAGTTCTTC.

This clonotype was counted once. This chain joins TRBV29-1 and TRBJ1-5; a possible D gene is TRBD1 (5 bases). The CDR3 is 11 amino acids. The ends were cut back, 7 bases at V and 6 bases at J, with 10 bases in the middle. Germline V gene sequence: CDR1 SQVTM, CDR2 ANQGSEA. CDR3 in DNA: TGCAGCGCCCAGGGTTGTCAGCCCCAGCATTTT. Translation: CSAQGCQPQHF.

The CDR3: CASSLNHRGLLEQYF. Here the CDR3 DNA reads TGCGCCAGCAGCTTGAATCACAGGGGACTCCTCGAGCAGTACTTC. The chain recombines TRBV5-1 with TRBJ2-5; D possibly corresponds to TRBD1 (7 bases). The J call may be incorrect, as the DNA end agrees better with TRBJ2-7. This CDR3 is 15 amino acids long. Germline V CDR1 and CDR2: SGHRS, YFSETQ.

This clonotype was seen more than once but under ten times. In nucleotides, the CDR3 is TGTGCCAGCAGCCCCCACCGTGGGGTGCAGTATTTT. Its protein product is CASSPHRGVQYF. This chain links TRBV7-2 with TRBJ2-3; D is uncertain. Germline V gene lookup returns CDR1 SGHTA and CDR2 FQGNSA. Between the trimmed V and J ends, which lost 5 bases and 11 bases, there was a span of 14 bases. CDR3 length: 12 amino acids. Full variable domain (rest looked up from reference TRBV7-2 and TRBJ2-3): GAGVSQSPSNKVTEKGKDVELRCDPISGHTALYWYRQSLGQGLEFLIYFQGNSAPDKSGLPSDRFSAERTGGSVSTLTIQRTQQEDSAVYLCASSPHRGVQYFGPGTRLTVL.

This chain joins TRBV20-1 and TRBJ1-2; maybe TRBD1 (5 bases). V dropped 3 bases and J dropped 1 base, with 9 bases sitting between them. CDR3 size: 13 residues. Germline V gene sequence: CDR1 DFQATT, CDR2 SNEGSKA (reference sequence). The CDR3 sequence: CSARDTYNYGYTF. Here the CDR3 DNA reads TGCAGTGCTAGGGACACCTATAACTATGGCTACACCTTC.

This clonotype was observed a handful of times. This chain links TRBV20-1 with TRBJ2-3; D is ambiguous. The ends were cut back, 6 bases at V and 4 bases at J, with 14 bases in the middle. Germline CDR1 and CDR2: DFQATT and SNEGSKA (reference sequence). The CDR3 is made up of 13 amino acids. CDR3 region: CSAPDTLPDTQYF. The CDR3 DNA is TGCAGTGCCCCCGATACCTTACCAGATACGCAGTATTTT.

The sample holds one count of this clonotype. J is TRBJ2-1 and V is TRBV7-3; the match to TRBD1 covers 10 bases. The CDR3 consists of 15 residues. Germline V gene sequence: CDR1 SGHTA, CDR2 FQGTGA. V dropped 5 bases and J dropped 5; count of bases not matched to a gene: 6. Written as DNA, the CDR3 is TGTGCCAGCAGCGCCGGGACAGGGGTGGACAATGAGCAGTTCTTC. This sequence encodes CASSAGTGVDNEQFF.

V is TRBV7-2 and J is TRBJ1-2, with TRBD1 matching over 7 bases. This CDR3 is 13 amino acids long. The V gene's germline CDR1 is SGHTA and CDR2 FQGNSA. The V and J ends lost 1 base and 9 bases, in that order; junction bases with no gene match: 5. The DNA for the CDR3 is TGTGCCAGCAGCTTAGACACAGGGGTGAGCTACACCTTC. Its translation: CASSLDTGVSYTF.

This chain joins TRBV29-1 and TRBJ2-1, with 9 bases identical to TRBD2. This CDR3 is 13 amino acids long. V trimming: 7 bases; J trimming: 4 bases; junction bases outside the gene matches: 5. In germline, CDR1 is SQVTM, CDR2 ANQGSEA. This CDR3 is CSASGNRYNEQFF. The CDR3 nucleotides read TGCAGCGCTAGCGGGAACCGATACAATGAGCAGTTCTTC.

This clonotype was seen a handful of times. The chain carries TRBV29-1 and TRBJ2-7; 11 nucleotides match TRBD1. The V gene's germline CDR1 is SQVTM and CDR2 ANQGSEA. CDR3 length: 12 amino acids. The V segment lost 7 bases and the J segment 3 bases; nucleotides outside the gene matches: 2. CDR3 sequence (DNA): TGCAGCGCGGGACAGGGGGACTACGAGCAGTACTTC. Translation: CSAGQGDYEQYF.

The rearrangement links TRBV29-1 to TRBJ1-2, with 7 positions matching TRBD1. The germline gives CDR1 SQVTM, CDR2 ANQGSEA. CDR3 length equals 11 residues. Unmatched junction bases numbered 6, after V lost 7 bases and J lost 7 bases. The CDR3 sequence is CSAGTACGYTF. The DNA of the CDR3 is TGCAGCGCTGGGACAGCTTGTGGCTACACCTTC.

This clonotype appeared a few times. This rearrangement joins TRBV5-1 to TRBJ1-2; no definite D call. The CDR3 runs to 14 residues. Per the germline V gene, CDR1 is SGHRS and CDR2 is YFSETQ. Deletions cut 0 bases from V and 8 bases from J, with 14 bases between. The CDR3 sequence is CASSLEREASGYTF. The CDR3 DNA sequence: TGCGCCAGCAGCTTGGAGCGGGAGGCGAGCGGCTACACCTTC.